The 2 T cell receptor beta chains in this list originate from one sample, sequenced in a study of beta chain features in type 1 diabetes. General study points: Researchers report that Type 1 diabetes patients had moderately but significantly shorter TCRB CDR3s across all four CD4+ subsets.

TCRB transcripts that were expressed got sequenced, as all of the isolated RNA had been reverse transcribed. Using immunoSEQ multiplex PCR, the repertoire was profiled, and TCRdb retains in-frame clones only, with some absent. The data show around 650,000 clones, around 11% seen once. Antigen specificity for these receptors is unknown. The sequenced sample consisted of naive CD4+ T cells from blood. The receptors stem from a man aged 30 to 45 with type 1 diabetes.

CDR3 in amino acids: CASRPGTANTEAFF. In DNA, the CDR3 is TGTGCCAGCAGACCTGGGACAGCCAACACTGAAGCTTTCTTT. The chain joins TRBV7-9 to TRBJ1-1, with TRBD1 matching over 7 bases. The CDR3 sequence is 14 residues long. Trimming cost V 6 bases and J 2 bases; bases outside gene matches: 6. The V gene's germline CDR1 is SEHNR and CDR2 FQNEAQ (reference sequence). Full variable domain (remainder filled in from reference TRBV7-9 and TRBJ1-1): DTGVSQNPRHKITKRGQNVTFRCDPISEHNRLYWYRQTLGQGPEFLTYFQNEAQLEKSRLLSDRFSAERPKGSFSTLEIQRTEQGDSAMYLCASRPGTANTEAFFGQGTRLTVV.

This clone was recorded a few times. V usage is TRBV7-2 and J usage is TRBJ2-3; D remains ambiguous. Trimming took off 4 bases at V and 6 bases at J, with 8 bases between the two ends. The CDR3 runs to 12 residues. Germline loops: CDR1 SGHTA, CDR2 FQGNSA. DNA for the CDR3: TGTGCCAGCAGCTCGCGTGTGGATACGCAGTATTTT. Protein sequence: CASSSRVDTQYF.